This TCR beta chain emerged from a study of T cells in localized non-small cell lung cancer. Study results and caveats: Sequencing was limited to one tumor region, leaving the possibility of heterogeneity open.

About this clone: Its antigen is unknown.

The CDR3 has 16 amino acids. Trimming stripped 0 bases from V and 2 bases from J, with 11 bases between. The germline CDR1 and CDR2 sequences are ENHRY and SYGVKD. Some clones are missing from TCRdb's copy, which holds only in-frame ones; the method was immunoSEQ multiplex PCR. Of 90,000 to 95,000 clones in the sample, roughly 88% were seen once. The sequence came from a woman between 40 and 69 years old with stage II squamous cell lung carcinoma. J is TRBJ1-5 and V is TRBV10-3; weak D call: TRBD1 (5 bases). Sequenced material: PBMCs, taken before any cancer treatment. CDR3 nucleotides: TGTGCCATCAGTGAGTCAGGTGGGGGTCGCAATCAGCCCCAGCATTTT. This codes for CAISESGGGRNQPQHF.